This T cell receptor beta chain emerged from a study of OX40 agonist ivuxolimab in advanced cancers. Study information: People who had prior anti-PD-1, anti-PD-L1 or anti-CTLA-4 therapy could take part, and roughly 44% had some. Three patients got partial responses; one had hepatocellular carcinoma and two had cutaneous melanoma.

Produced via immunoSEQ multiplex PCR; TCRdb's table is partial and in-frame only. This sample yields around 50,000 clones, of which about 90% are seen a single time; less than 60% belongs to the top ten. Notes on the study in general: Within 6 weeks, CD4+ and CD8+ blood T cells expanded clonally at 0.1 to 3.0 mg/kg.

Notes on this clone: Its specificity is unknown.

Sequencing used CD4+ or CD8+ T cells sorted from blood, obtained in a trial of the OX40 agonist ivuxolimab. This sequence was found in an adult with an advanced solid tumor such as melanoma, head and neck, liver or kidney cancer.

This CDR3 reads CASSLASGENTQYF. CDR3 nucleotide sequence: TGTGCCAGCAGTTTAGCTAGCGGGGAGAATACGCAGTATTTT. The chain uses TRBV28 and TRBJ2-3; 9 bases agree with TRBD2. The germline V gene has CDR1 MDHEN and CDR2 SYDVKM. V gave up 2 bases and J gave up 7 bases; unmatched junction bases: 4. The CDR3 sequence is 14 residues long.